These T cell receptor beta chains were read from a single sample in a study of blood T cell repertoires in COVID-19. Measured with immunoSEQ multiplex PCR; TCRdb has only the in-frame clones, and not every one. The sample records a few hundred thousand clones, 85% being singletons. Sequencing was done on a sample of PBMCs or T cells enriched from blood (not recorded which). These receptor sequences come from a woman in her 50s who had been exposed to COVID-19. Both conserved end residues are part of each CDR3. D genes are given only for firm matches. Not all rows give a size; the values are once, few, many and, for expanded clones, a class.

v_call	cdr3_length	j_call	clone_size	d_call	cdr3_nt	cdr3_aa
TRBV12-3/TRBV12-4	11	TRBJ1-1	few	NA	TGTGCCAGCAGGTTAGGGCCTGAAGCTTTCTTT	CASRLGPEAFF
TRBV29-1	15	TRBJ1-2	NA	TRBD1	TGCAGCGTTGACTCCTCGACAGGGCTAGGTGGTGGCTACACCTTC	CSVDSSTGLGGGYTF
TRBV19	11	TRBJ1-1	NA	TRBD1	TGTGCCAGTACCCGGACAGGGAAAGCTTTCTTT	CASTRTGKAFF
TRBV18	15	TRBJ1-2	NA	NA	TGTGCCAGCTCCAAGACGGGTCTCTCAGAAGGTGGCTACACCTTC	CASSKTGLSEGGYTF
TRBV21-1	18	TRBJ2-5	few	NA	TGTGCCAGCAGCAAAGGTACTAGCGGGGGGCATACCCAAGAGACCCAGTACTTC	CASSKGTSGGHTQETQYF
TRBV6-5	14	TRBJ1-1	NA	TRBD1	TGTGCCAGCAGTTCGACAGGGACAGGGTTAGCAGCTTTCTTT	CASSSTGTGLAAFF
TRBV19	14	TRBJ1-2	NA	TRBD1	TGTGCCAGTAGTCAAGGCAGGGGGCATGGTGGCTACACCTTC	CASSQGRGHGGYTF
TRBV11-2	16	TRBJ1-4	NA	NA	TGTGCCAGCAGCTCCCGATTAGGGGGAACTAATGAAAAACTGTTTTTT	CASSSRLGGTNEKLFF
TRBV28	15	TRBJ1-1	NA	NA	TGTGCCGTCGGGGAGGGCCTTACCATGAACACTGAAGCTTTCTTT	CAVGEGLTMNTEAFF
TRBV13	17	TRBJ2-7	NA	NA	TGTGCCAGCAGCTCGTTAGGGTTAGGGGCTCATTCCTACGAGCAGTACTTC	CASSSLGLGAHSYEQYF
TRBV12-3/TRBV12-4	13	TRBJ1-2	NA	TRBD1	TGTGCCAGCAAAATACAGGGGAGCTATGGCTACACCTTC	CASKIQGSYGYTF
TRBV28	13	TRBJ1-1	NA	NA	TGTGCCAGCGTTCACGGGGGGTTCACTGAAGCTTTCTTT	CASVHGGFTEAFF
TRBV12-3/TRBV12-4	12	TRBJ2-1	once	NA	TGTGCCAGCAGCCGTAAGGTCCGGGAACCCGTCTTC	CASSRKVREPVF
TRBV10-3	17	TRBJ1-3	NA	NA	TGTGCCATCAGAGCGGGGCCTCATCTCGGGGCTGGAAACACCATATATTTT	CAIRAGPHLGAGNTIYF
TRBV2	13	TRBJ2-2	NA	NA	TGTGCCAGCAGTTTCGACTCCACCGGGGAGCTGTTTTTT	CASSFDSTGELFF
TRBV18	15	TRBJ2-1	few	TRBD1	TGTGCCAGCGGGGGGACAGGGACCTCCTACAATGAGCAGTTCTTC	CASGGTGTSYNEQFF
TRBV11-2	15	TRBJ1-4	NA	TRBD1	TGTGCCAGCAGCTCCGGGACAGCAACTAATGAAAAACTGTTTTTT	CASSSGTATNEKLFF
TRBV12-5	15	TRBJ2-7	few	TRBD2	TGTGCTAGTGGTTTGGCACTAGCGGGTGCAATCGAGCAGTACTTC	CASGLALAGAIEQYF
TRBV28	13	TRBJ2-3	NA	NA	TGTGCCAGCAGACCTACTTCCCAAGATACGCAGTATTTT	CASRPTSQDTQYF
TRBV2	14	TRBJ2-1	NA	NA	TGTGCCAGCAAGGACTCTAGCTCCTACAATGAGCAGTTCTTC	CASKDSSSYNEQFF
TRBV5-1	14	TRBJ2-1	NA	NA	TGCGCCAGCAGCGGGGCGGGACAGTCCAATGAGCAGTTCTTC	CASSGAGQSNEQFF
TRBV6-6	15	TRBJ2-2	NA	NA	TGTGCCAGCAGTTACTTACGGACAACTGGGGGGGAGCTGTTTTTT	CASSYLRTTGGELFF
TRBV7-2	12	TRBJ2-2	NA	NA	TGTGCCAGCAGCTTCGGGGGCGGGGAGCTGTTTTTT	CASSFGGGELFF
TRBV5-1	13	TRBJ1-1	NA	NA	TGCGCCAGCAGCTCCGGAGGGTTTACTGAAGCTTTCTTT	CASSSGGFTEAFF
TRBV29-1	13	TRBJ1-4	NA	NA	TGCAGCGTTCCAGGTCCCTCTAATGAAAAACTGTTTTTT	CSVPGPSNEKLFF
TRBV19	15	TRBJ2-7	once	TRBD1	TGTGCCAGTAGTATAAGGGGACAGGGCACCTACGAGCAGTACTTC	CASSIRGQGTYEQYF
TRBV5-5	14	TRBJ1-1	NA	TRBD1	TGTGCCAGCAGCCCCGGACAGGGTATAAATGAAGCTTTCTTT	CASSPGQGINEAFF
TRBV7-2	17	TRBJ1-2	NA	NA	TGTGCCAGCAGCTCCCAGGTCGTAGGCTTTGGGCTCGGTGGCTACACCTTC	CASSSQVVGFGLGGYTF
TRBV10-3	16	TRBJ2-2	NA	TRBD1	TGTGCCATCAGTGGACAGGGGGGAATGAACACCGGGGAGCTGTTTTTT	CAISGQGGMNTGELFF
TRBV10-3	15	TRBJ2-3	once	TRBD1	TGTGCCAGCTCTAACCGGGACAGGGGATCAGATACGCAGTATTTT	CASSNRDRGSDTQYF
TRBV11-1	13	TRBJ1-5	many	NA	TGTGCCAGCAGCTTTGGACAAAATCAGCCCCAGCATTTT	CASSFGQNQPQHF
TRBV7-3	14	TRBJ2-5	NA	NA	TGTGCCAGCAGCTTATACACTAGTGCAGAGACCCAGTACTTC	CASSLYTSAETQYF
TRBV4-1	13	TRBJ1-1	NA	NA	TGCGCCAGCAGCCTATTTATGAACACTGAAGCTTTCTTT	CASSLFMNTEAFF
TRBV4-3	13	TRBJ1-6	NA	NA	TGCGCCAGCAGCCAAGTCCAGTATTCACCCCTCCACTTT	CASSQVQYSPLHF
TRBV30	15	TRBJ1-2	NA	NA	TGTGCCTGGAGCGGCAGGGTACGTTTGGGCTATGGCTACACCTTC	CAWSGRVRLGYGYTF